This T cell receptor (beta chain) was obtained from a study of blood T cell repertoires in COVID-19. Looking at the study overall: Researchers got acute and convalescent COVID-19 samples from the United States, Italy and Spain. PBMCs, B-cell-depleted T cells, or T cells provided the cDNA or gDNA that made up the material.

CDR3 size: 15 residues. CDR1 and CDR2 (germline): MGHRA, YSYEKL. The V and J ends lost 1 base and 9 bases, in that order; junction bases with no gene match: 6. Original processing methods: Researchers report that nucleated cell counts were estimated from reference gene primer amplification. The table came from immunoSEQ multiplex PCR; TCRdb's copy has only in-frame clones and leaves some out. D and trimming come from the DNA, and the V and J calls and clone size come from that table. The table records 50,000 to 55,000 clones, about 86% of them present only once. Material for sequencing was peripheral blood. The receptor's source is a man aged 50 to 59 with acute or convalescent COVID-19. The chain employs TRBV4-1 and TRBJ1-6; TRBD1 agrees at 7 bases. CDR3 loop: CASSQVGTVPSPLHF. CDR3 nucleotide sequence: TGCGCCAGCAGCCAAGTAGGGACAGTTCCTTCACCCCTCCACTTT.